This TCR beta chain comes out of a study of post-analysis software for immune sequencing data. Study-wide results and caveats: Controls showed lower frequencies than patients for roughly 5 TRBV segments, and TRBV5-6, TRBV5-1 and TRBV20-1 were among these.

With regard to this clonotype: Its antigen is not identified.

The library was made from cDNA and included unique molecular identifiers. cDNA molecules numbering around 450,000 came from roughly 1 to 10 million T cells. TCRdb used MiXCR to reprocess the PCR reads, holding one entry per CDR3 protein. This sample has about 770,000 distinct CDR3 sequences, with about half found just once. V lost 5 bases, J lost 2 bases, and 8 bases stayed unmatched. CDR3 length equals 15 residues. CDR1 is SQVTM, CDR2 ANQGSEA, per germline. The receptor comes from a girl between 10 and 17 years old with multiple sclerosis. The chain has TRBV29-1 and TRBJ1-4; 7 bases are a match to TRBD1. Sequenced sample: blood. CDR3: CSVPSQQGTNEKLFF. The CDR3 DNA follows: TGCAGCGTTCCCTCTCAACAGGGGACTAATGAAAAACTGTTTTTT.